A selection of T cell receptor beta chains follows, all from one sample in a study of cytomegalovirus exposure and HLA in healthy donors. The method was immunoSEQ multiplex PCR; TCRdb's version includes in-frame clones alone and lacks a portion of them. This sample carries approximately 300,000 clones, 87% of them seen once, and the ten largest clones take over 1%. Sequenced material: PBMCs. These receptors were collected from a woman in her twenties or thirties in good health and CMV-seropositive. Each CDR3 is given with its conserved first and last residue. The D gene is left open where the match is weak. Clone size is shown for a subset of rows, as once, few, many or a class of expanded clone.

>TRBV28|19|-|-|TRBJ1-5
TGTGCCAGCAGTTTCCTCCCCCGGGGGGGGTACAGTAGCAATCAGCCCCAGCATTTT
CASSFLPRGGYSSNQPQHF
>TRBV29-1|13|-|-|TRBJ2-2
TGCAGCGTTGAAAGCGTTATCACCGGGGAGCTGTTTTTT
CSVESVITGELFF
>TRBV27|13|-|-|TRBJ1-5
TGTGCCAGCAGTTTCCTCGCTGATCAGCCCCAGCATTTT
CASSFLADQPQHF
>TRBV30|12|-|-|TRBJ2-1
TGTGCCTGGAGGGATTCTTACAATGAGCAGTTCTTC
CAWRDSYNEQFF
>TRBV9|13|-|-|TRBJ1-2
TGTGCCAGCAAGCCACAGGGAGAATATGGCTACACCTTC
CASKPQGEYGYTF
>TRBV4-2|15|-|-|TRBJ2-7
TGTGCCAGCAGCCAAGATAACAGGGATTCCTACGAGCAGTACTTC
CASSQDNRDSYEQYF
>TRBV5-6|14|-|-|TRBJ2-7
TGTGCCAGCAGCCCGGGCCAGAGGGTTTACGAGCAGTACTTC
CASSPGQRVYEQYF
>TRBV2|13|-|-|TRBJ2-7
TGTGCCAGCAGGCCCCACGGGGCCTACGAGCAGTACTTC
CASRPHGAYEQYF
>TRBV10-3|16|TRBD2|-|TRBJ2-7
TGTGCCATCAGTGAGAGCAGCGGGGGCGTCTCCTACGAGCAGTACTTC
CAISESSGGVSYEQYF
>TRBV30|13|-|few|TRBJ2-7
TGTGCCTGGAGTCATAGCGGAAACTACGAGCAGTACTTC
CAWSHSGNYEQYF
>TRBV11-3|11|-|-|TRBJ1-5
TGTGCCAGCAGCTCCTTCCTCCCCCAGCATTTT
CASSSFLPQHF
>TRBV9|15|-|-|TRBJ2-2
TGTGCCAGCAGCGTAGGAGGAGGGTACACCGGGGAGCTGTTTTTT
CASSVGGGYTGELFF
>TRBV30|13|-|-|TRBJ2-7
TGTGCCTGGAGTGGACAGGACTCCTACGAGCAGTACTTC
CAWSGQDSYEQYF
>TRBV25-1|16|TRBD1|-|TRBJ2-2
TGTGCCAGCAGTGCCCTGACAGGGGGCAACACCGGGGAGCTGTTTTTT
CASSALTGGNTGELFF
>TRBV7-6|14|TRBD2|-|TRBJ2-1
TGTGCCAGCAGCTCGGGACTAGCGGACAATGAGCAGTTCTTC
CASSSGLADNEQFF
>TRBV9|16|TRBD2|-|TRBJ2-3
TGTGCCAGCAGCGAGCGACTAGCGGAAAGCACAGATACGCAGTATTTT
CASSERLAESTDTQYF
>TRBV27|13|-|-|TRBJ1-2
TGTGCCAGCAGGCTGGCAGGCGTCTATGGCTACACCTTC
CASRLAGVYGYTF
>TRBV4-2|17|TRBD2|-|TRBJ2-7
TGTGCCAGCAGCCAAGGGCCTCTAGCGGGAGAGTCCTACGAGCAGTACTTC
CASSQGPLAGESYEQYF
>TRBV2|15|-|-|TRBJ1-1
TGTGCCAGCAGTGAGGAATATTTGAGGAACACTGAAGCTTTCTTT
CASSEEYLRNTEAFF
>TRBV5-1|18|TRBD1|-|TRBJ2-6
TGCGCCAGCAGTTACGCCGGGACAGCGTCCTCTGGGGCCAACGTCCTGACTTTC
CASSYAGTASSGANVLTF
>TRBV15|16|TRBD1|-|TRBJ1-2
TGTGCCACCAGCAGAGAATCCCCCGGACAGGGAAGAGGCTACACCTTC
CATSRESPGQGRGYTF
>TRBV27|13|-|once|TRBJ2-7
TGTGCCAGCAGCGAACTCGACGGCTACGAGCAGTACTTC
CASSELDGYEQYF
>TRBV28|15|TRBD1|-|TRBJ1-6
TGTGCCAGCAAGTCCCCCGGGACAGGGTTGTCACCCCTCCACTTT
CASKSPGTGLSPLHF
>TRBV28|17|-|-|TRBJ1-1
TGTGCCAGCAGGGAATTGGCAACTTTTATGACTCACACTGAAGCTTTCTTT
CASRELATFMTHTEAFF
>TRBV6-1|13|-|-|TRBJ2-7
TGTGCCAGCAGGCTCGGGAGTGCCTACGAGCAGTACTTC
CASRLGSAYEQYF
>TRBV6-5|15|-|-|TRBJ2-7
TGTGCCAGCAGTTACTCGAGGGGAGGAGGGTACGAGCAGTACTTC
CASSYSRGGGYEQYF
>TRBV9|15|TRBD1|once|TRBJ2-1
TGTGCCAGCAGCCCCCGGGACAGGACCTACAATGAGCAGTTCTTC
CASSPRDRTYNEQFF
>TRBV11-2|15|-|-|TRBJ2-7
TGTGCCAGCAGCTTATTTCCGGGAAGCTCCTACGAGCAGTACTTC
CASSLFPGSSYEQYF
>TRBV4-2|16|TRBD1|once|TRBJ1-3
TGTGCCAGCAGCCAAGATTACAGGGGGTTCGGAAACACCATATATTTT
CASSQDYRGFGNTIYF
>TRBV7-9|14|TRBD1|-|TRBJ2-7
TGTGCCAGCAGCCCCGGGACAGCAGTCTACGAGCAGTACTTC
CASSPGTAVYEQYF
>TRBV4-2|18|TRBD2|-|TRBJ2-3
TGTGCCAGCAGCCAAGGGGGAGAGGTAGCGGGAGTTGGAGATACGCAGTATTTT
CASSQGGEVAGVGDTQYF
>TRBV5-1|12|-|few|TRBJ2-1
TGCGCCAGCAGCTTGACAGACAATGAGCAGTTCTTC
CASSLTDNEQFF
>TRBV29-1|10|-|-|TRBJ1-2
TGCAGCGTCCACAGGGAGGGCTACACCTTC
CSVHREGYTF
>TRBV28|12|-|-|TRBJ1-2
TGTGCCAGCAACGCGATAGGATATGGCTACACCTTC
CASNAIGYGYTF
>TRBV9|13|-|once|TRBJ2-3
TGTGCCAGCAATGAGGGGGGGAAAGATACGCAGTATTTT
CASNEGGKDTQYF
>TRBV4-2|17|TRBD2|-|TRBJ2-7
TGTGCCAGCAGCCCCGAGACTCAGCGGGGGCTTCACTACGAGCAGTACTTC
CASSPETQRGLHYEQYF
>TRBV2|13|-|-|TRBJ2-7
TGTGCCAGCAACCCGACACGAGCCTACGAGCAGTACTTC
CASNPTRAYEQYF
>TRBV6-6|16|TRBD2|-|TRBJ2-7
TGTGCCAGCAGACGAACTAGCGGGAGATTCTCCTACGAGCAGTACTTC
CASRRTSGRFSYEQYF
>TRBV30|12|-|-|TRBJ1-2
TGTGCCTGGACCCAGGGAACGTATGGCTACACCTTC
CAWTQGTYGYTF
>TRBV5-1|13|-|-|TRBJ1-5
TGCGCCAGCAGCCCTGGGGGGGATCAGCCCCAGCATTTT
CASSPGGDQPQHF
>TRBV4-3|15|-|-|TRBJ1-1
TGCGCCAGCAGCCAAGCTAGCGTAGGGAACACTGAAGCTTTCTTT
CASSQASVGNTEAFF
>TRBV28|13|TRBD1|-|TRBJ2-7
TGTGCCAGCGACGACAGGGGGCATAACGAGCAGTACTTC
CASDDRGHNEQYF
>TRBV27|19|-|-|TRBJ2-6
TGTGCCAGCAGTTTATCCCTAGGGAAAATAGGGTCTGGGGCCAACGTCCTGACTTTC
CASSLSLGKIGSGANVLTF
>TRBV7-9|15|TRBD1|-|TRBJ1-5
TGTGCCAGCAGCTTATCAGGGGGTAACAATCAGCCCCAGCATTTT
CASSLSGGNNQPQHF
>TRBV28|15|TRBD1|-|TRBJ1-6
TGTGCCAGCAGTTTAAGGACAGGGGTAGGTTCACCCCTCCACTTT
CASSLRTGVGSPLHF
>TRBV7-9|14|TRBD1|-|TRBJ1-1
TGTGCCAGCAGCTTAGAGGGGGCAGGGACTGAAGCTTTCTTT
CASSLEGAGTEAFF
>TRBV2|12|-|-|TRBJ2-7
TGTGCCAGCAGTGAAGCCAGCCGAGAGCAGTACTTC
CASSEASREQYF
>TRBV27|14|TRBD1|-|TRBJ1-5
TGTGCCAGCCGGGGGACAGGGGTAGATCAGCCCCAGCATTTT
CASRGTGVDQPQHF
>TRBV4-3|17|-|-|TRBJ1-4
TGCGCCAGCAGCCAAGATAGTTTGGGGGGGCAGGATGAAAAACTGTTTTTT
CASSQDSLGGQDEKLFF